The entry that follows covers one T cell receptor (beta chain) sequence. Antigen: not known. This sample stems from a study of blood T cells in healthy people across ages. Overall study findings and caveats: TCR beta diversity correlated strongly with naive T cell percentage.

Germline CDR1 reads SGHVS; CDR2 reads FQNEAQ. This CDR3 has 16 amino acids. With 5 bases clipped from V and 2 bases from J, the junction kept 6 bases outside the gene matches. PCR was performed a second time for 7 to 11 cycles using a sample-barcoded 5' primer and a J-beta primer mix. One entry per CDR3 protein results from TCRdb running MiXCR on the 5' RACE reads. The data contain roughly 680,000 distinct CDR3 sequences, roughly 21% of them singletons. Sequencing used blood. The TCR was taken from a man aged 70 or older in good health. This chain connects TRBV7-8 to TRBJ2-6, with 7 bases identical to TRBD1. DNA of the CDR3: TGTGCCAGCAGCAACGACAGGGTGCCTGGGGCCAACGTCCTGACTTTC. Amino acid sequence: CASSNDRVPGANVLTF.